This is a list of T cell receptor beta chains from one sample in a study of blood T cells in healthy people across ages. A single record per CDR3 protein comes from TCRdb applying MiXCR to the 5' RACE reads. The sample yields approximately 900,000 distinct CDR3 sequences, 45% to 50% seen once. The specimen sequenced was blood. These TCRs come from a man between 25 and 39 years old in good health. The CDR3 runs from the conserved cysteine through the conserved F or W. The D gene is left open where the match is weak. Clone size is shown for a subset of rows, as once, few, many or a class of expanded clone.

TRBV28	TRBJ2-7	few	.	CASSLSGNHEQYF	TGTGCCAGCAGTTTATCAGGGAACCACGAGCAGTACTTC
TRBV3-1	TRBJ2-7	few	.	CASSRETSPYEQYF	TGTGCCAGCAGCCGAGAGACGAGTCCCTACGAGCAGTACTTC
TRBV7-2	TRBJ2-1	.	.	CASSLSTGIHEQFF	TGTGCCAGCAGCTTAAGCACTGGCATCCATGAGCAGTTCTTC
TRBV29-1	TRBJ2-7	.	.	CSVEGVGRGSEQYF	TGCAGCGTTGAGGGGGTCGGGAGAGGTAGCGAGCAGTACTTC
TRBV12-3/TRBV12-4	TRBJ2-3	few	.	CASSFSLVDTQYF	TGTGCCAGCAGTTTTAGTTTGGTAGATACGCAGTATTTT
TRBV18	TRBJ1-2	.	.	CASSPPISGYTF	TGTGCCAGCTCACCACCAATCTCTGGCTACACCTTC
TRBV20-1	TRBJ2-7	many	.	CSGAKLYEQYF	TGCAGTGGGGCAAAACTTTACGAGCAGTACTTC
TRBV7-6	TRBJ1-1	.	.	CASSPSARVNTEAFF	TGTGCCAGCAGCCCCAGTGCCAGAGTGAACACTGAAGCTTTCTTT
TRBV21-1	TRBJ1-1	few	.	CASSREGSLSGTAEAFF	TGTGCCAGCAGCAGGGAAGGGAGCCTCTCCGGGACGGCTGAAGCTTTCTTT
TRBV7-2	TRBJ2-7	.	.	CASSDPGGEQYF	TGTGCCAGCAGCGACCCAGGGGGGGAGCAGTACTTC
TRBV7-2	TRBJ2-3	few	.	CASSLRGHVTDTQYF	TGTGCCAGCAGCTTACGTGGACACGTAACAGATACGCAGTATTTT
TRBV25-1	TRBJ2-3	.	TRBD2	CASSELAGGGLISTDTQYF	TGTGCCAGCAGTGAACTAGCGGGGGGAGGTTTAATTAGCACAGATACGCAGTATTTT
TRBV4-2	TRBJ2-3	many	TRBD2	CASSPTSGSTDTQYF	TGTGCCAGCAGCCCAACTAGCGGTAGCACAGATACGCAGTATTTT
TRBV29-1	TRBJ1-2	.	.	CSVEPGLNYGYTF	TGCAGCGTTGAGCCTGGACTTAACTATGGCTACACCTTC
TRBV11-3	TRBJ2-3	.	TRBD2	CASSLTLAGGSTDTQYF	TGTGCCAGCAGCTTGACACTAGCGGGGGGTAGCACAGATACGCAGTATTTT
TRBV4-1	TRBJ2-5	.	TRBD1	CASSPGVGTGVLETQYF	TGCGCCAGCAGCCCGGGCGTCGGGACAGGGGTTTTGGAGACCCAGTACTTC
TRBV15	TRBJ2-3	.	TRBD2	CATCSRLAGMADTQYF	TGTGCCACCTGCAGCCGACTAGCGGGAATGGCAGATACGCAGTATTTT
TRBV6-2/TRBV6-3	TRBJ2-7	few	.	CASSSTLANEQYF	TGTGCCAGCAGTTCTACACTAGCAAACGAGCAGTACTTC
TRBV18	TRBJ1-2	once	TRBD1	CASSPVRQGGYGYTF	TGTGCCAGCTCACCGGTCAGACAGGGGGGATATGGCTACACCTTC
TRBV5-1	TRBJ1-1	.	TRBD1	CASSPMTGEKTEAFF	TGCGCCAGCAGCCCAATGACAGGGGAGAAGACTGAAGCTTTCTTT
TRBV11-2	TRBJ2-3	few	TRBD2	CASSFSSGGPRTDTQYF	TGTGCCAGCAGCTTCTCTAGCGGGGGGCCCCGCACGGATACGCAGTATTTT
TRBV7-9	TRBJ1-2	.	TRBD1	CASSLGTGGTNYGYTF	TGTGCCAGCAGCTTGGGGACAGGAGGCACTAACTATGGCTACACCTTC
TRBV5-1	TRBJ2-3	.	.	CASSFNSGGTDTQYF	TGCGCCAGCAGCTTTAATTCTGGAGGGACAGATACGCAGTATTTT
TRBV20-1	TRBJ1-1	.	TRBD1	CSAPGQGESEAFF	TGCAGTGCGCCGGGACAGGGGGAGTCTGAAGCTTTCTTT
TRBV27	TRBJ2-1	.	TRBD2	CASSLGGSGGNEQFF	TGTGCCAGCTCCCTGGGAGGGTCTGGCGGAAATGAGCAGTTCTTC
TRBV7-6	TRBJ1-2	once	.	CASSLGSHGYTF	TGTGCCAGCAGCTTAGGGAGCCATGGCTACACCTTC
TRBV25-1	TRBJ1-5	once	.	CASSEYGYSNQPQHF	TGTGCCAGCAGTGAGTATGGGTATAGCAATCAGCCCCAGCATTTT
TRBV4-1	TRBJ2-4	few	TRBD1	CASSQGGDRGRWLAKNIQYF	TGCGCCAGCAGCCAAGGGGGGGACAGGGGGCGATGGCTAGCCAAAAACATTCAGTACTTC
TRBV5-1	TRBJ1-1	few	.	CASSPNENTEAFF	TGCGCCAGCAGCCCTAACGAGAACACTGAAGCTTTCTTT
TRBV5-1	TRBJ2-1	few	TRBD2	CASMLSGEGNEQFF	TGCGCCAGCATGCTTAGCGGGGAAGGTAATGAGCAGTTCTTC
TRBV6-2/TRBV6-3	TRBJ2-5	.	TRBD1	CASAPGQGYEQYF	TGTGCCAGCGCGCCGGGACAGGGTTATGAGCAGTACTTC
TRBV7-2	TRBJ1-6	.	.	CASSYQGWNSPLHF	TGTGCCAGCAGCTACCAGGGATGGAATTCACCCCTCCACTTT
TRBV7-2	TRBJ2-7	.	.	CASSPALEIYEQYF	TGTGCCAGCAGCCCCGCCCTAGAAATCTACGAGCAGTACTTC
TRBV6-5	TRBJ2-7	.	TRBD2	CASSYSWRGAYNEQYF	TGTGCCAGCAGTTACTCGTGGCGGGGGGCGTACAATGAGCAGTACTTC
TRBV12-3/TRBV12-4	TRBJ2-1	few	TRBD2	CASSPRLAGGSNEQFF	TGTGCCAGCAGTCCGAGACTAGCGGGGGGGAGCAATGAGCAGTTCTTC
TRBV6-2/TRBV6-3	TRBJ2-4	.	.	CASSFTGNIQYF	TGTGCCAGCAGTTTCACCGGGAACATTCAGTACTTC
TRBV27	TRBJ2-1	few	.	CASSFSPIVAAGSYNEQFF	TGTGCCAGCAGTTTCAGCCCGATAGTGGCAGCGGGCTCCTACAATGAGCAGTTCTTC
TRBV7-9	TRBJ2-3	few	.	CARSPGALTDTQYF	TGTGCCAGGTCCCCAGGGGCTCTCACAGATACGCAGTATTTT
TRBV9	TRBJ2-7	.	.	CASSDTSQGYEQYF	TGTGCCAGCAGCGATACCTCACAGGGTTACGAGCAGTACTTC
TRBV6-5	TRBJ2-6	.	.	CASSWLSGANVLTF	TGTGCCAGCAGTTGGCTTTCTGGGGCCAACGTCCTGACTTTC
TRBV6-1	TRBJ1-2	few	TRBD1	CASREEGLDREGSNYGYTF	TGTGCCAGCAGAGAAGAGGGTTTAGACAGGGAGGGCTCTAACTATGGCTACACCTTC
TRBV12-3/TRBV12-4	TRBJ2-1	.	TRBD2	CASSWGRGEFYNEQFF	TGTGCCAGCAGTTGGGGCCGGGGGGAGTTCTACAATGAGCAGTTCTTC
TRBV29-1	TRBJ2-1	many	.	CSVERGASNEQFF	TGCAGCGTTGAGAGGGGGGCTAGCAATGAGCAGTTCTTC
TRBV7-9	TRBJ2-7	.	.	CASSLAPARHSYEQYF	TGTGCTAGCAGCTTAGCGCCGGCGCGGCACTCCTACGAGCAGTACTTC
TRBV20-1	TRBJ2-5	.	.	CSGGGSRETQYF	TGCAGTGGAGGGGGATCCAGAGAGACCCAGTACTTC
TRBV5-1	TRBJ2-7	.	.	CASTNSGFSYEQYF	TGCGCCAGCACTAATTCCGGATTCTCCTACGAGCAGTACTTC
TRBV12-3/TRBV12-4	TRBJ2-5	few	.	CASSLQQGMETQYF	TGTGCCAGCAGTTTGCAACAGGGTATGGAGACCCAGTACTTC
TRBV2	TRBJ1-6	.	.	CASSGREEYSPLHF	TGTGCCAGCAGTGGAAGGGAGGAGTATTCACCCCTCCACTTT
TRBV20-1	TRBJ2-7	once	.	CSTRRGYEQYF	TGCAGTACTAGAAGGGGGTACGAGCAGTACTTC
TRBV7-9	TRBJ2-3	.	.	CASKDGTDTQYF	TGTGCCAGCAAGGACGGCACAGATACGCAGTATTTT
TRBV5-1	TRBJ2-2	.	.	CASSLEGAPTGELFF	TGCGCCAGCAGCTTGGAAGGGGCCCCCACCGGGGAGCTGTTTTTT
TRBV4-2	TRBJ1-2	.	.	CASSQEIPGGYTF	TGTGCCAGCAGCCAAGAAATCCCGGGAGGCTACACCTTC
TRBV5-1	TRBJ2-3	.	.	CASSLGPTNADTQYF	TGCGCCAGCAGCTTGGGACCGACTAACGCAGATACGCAGTATTTT
TRBV9	TRBJ2-5	.	.	CASSVAGTLSATQYF	TGTGCCAGCAGCGTAGCGGGGACTCTATCGGCGACCCAGTACTTC